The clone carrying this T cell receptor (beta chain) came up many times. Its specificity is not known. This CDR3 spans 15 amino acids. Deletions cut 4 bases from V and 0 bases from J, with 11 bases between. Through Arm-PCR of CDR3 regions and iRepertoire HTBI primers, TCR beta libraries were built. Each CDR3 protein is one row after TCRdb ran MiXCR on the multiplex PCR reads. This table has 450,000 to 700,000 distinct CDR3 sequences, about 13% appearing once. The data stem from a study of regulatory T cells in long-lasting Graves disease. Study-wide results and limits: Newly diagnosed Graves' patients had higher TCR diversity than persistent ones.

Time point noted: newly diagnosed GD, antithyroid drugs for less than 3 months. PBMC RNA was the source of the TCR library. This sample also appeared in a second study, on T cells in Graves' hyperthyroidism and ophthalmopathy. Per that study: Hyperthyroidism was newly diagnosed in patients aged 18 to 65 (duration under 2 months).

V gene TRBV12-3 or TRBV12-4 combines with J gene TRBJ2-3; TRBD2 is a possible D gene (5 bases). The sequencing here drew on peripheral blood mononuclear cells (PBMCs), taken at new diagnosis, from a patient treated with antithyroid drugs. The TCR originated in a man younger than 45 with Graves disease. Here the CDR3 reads CASSSYGGSTDTQYF. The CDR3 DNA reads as TGTGCCAGCAGTTCCTACGGCGGGAGCACAGATACGCAGTATTTT.